Following are 7 T cell receptor beta chains from one sample sequenced in a study of blood T cell repertoires in COVID-19. Profiled with immunoSEQ multiplex PCR; TCRdb holds only in-frame clones, not every one. The table records some 270,000 clones, about 90% of them present only once. Source material: PBMCs or T cells enriched from blood (not recorded which). The source of these receptors is a woman aged 25-40 years with acute COVID-19.

The J gene is TRBJ2-1, the V gene TRBV9, with 9 bases fitting TRBD2. This CDR3 contains 15 residues. Looked up from germline, CDR1 is SGDLS and CDR2 is YYNGEE. The junction had 3 bases not matched to a gene; V was cut back by 0 bases and J by 5 bases. As DNA, the CDR3 is TGTGCCAGCAGCGTAGCGGGACTAGCAGACAATGAGCAGTTCTTC. This encodes CASSVAGLADNEQFF.

The chain carries TRBV5-4 and TRBJ2-7; a weak D match, TRBD2 (5 bases). The CDR3 has 12 amino acids. CDR1 is SGHNT and CDR2 is YYREEE in the germline V gene (reference sequence). DNA for the CDR3: TGTGCCAGCAGCTTGGATGGACTCAGGTCGAGGGTC. It specifies CASSLDGLRSRV.

This clone has only one observation. This chain joins TRBV3-1 (or the pseudogene TRBV3-2) and TRBJ1-2; TRBD1 matches at 9 bases. V lost 1 base to trimming and J lost 7 bases; unmatched junction nucleotides: 7. The germline V gene encodes CDR1 LGHDT and CDR2 YNNKEL (reference sequence). CDR3 length equals 15 residues. The CDR3 protein is CASSQVGQGRGGYTF. The CDR3 nucleotides read TGTGCCAGCAGCCAAGTGGGACAGGGAAGGGGTGGCTACACCTTC.

The genes are TRBV24-1 and TRBJ2-1; 8 bases agree with TRBD1. V shed 5 bases, J shed 5 bases, and the junction held 4 bases outside the gene matches. The germline V gene has CDR1 KGHDR and CDR2 SFDVKD. The CDR3 loop spans 14 amino acids. The CDR3 DNA follows: TGTGCCACCAGTGGGGACAGGCGAAACAATGAGCAGTTCTTC. Translation: CATSGDRRNNEQFF.

The J gene is TRBJ2-7, the V gene TRBV7-2; 8 nucleotides agree with TRBD2. After removal of 1 base from V and 2 bases from J, the junction contained 7 bases not matched to a gene. The CDR3 runs to 16 residues. Germline CDR1 SGHTA, CDR2 FQGNSA. The CDR3: CASSLDTSGIAYEQYF. The DNA of the CDR3 is TGTGCCAGCAGCTTAGATACTAGCGGAATAGCCTACGAGCAGTACTTC. Together with reference TRBV7-2 and TRBJ2-7, the CDR3 gives the full variable domain: GAGVSQSPSNKVTEKGKDVELRCDPISGHTALYWYRQSLGQGLEFLIYFQGNSAPDKSGLPSDRFSAERTGGSVSTLTIQRTQQEDSAVYLCASSLDTSGIAYEQYFGPGTRLTVT.

The V gene is TRBV25-1, the J gene TRBJ2-7, with 8 bases that match TRBD1. The J segment lost 3 bases and the V segment lost 4 bases, leaving 5 bases of the junction unmatched. This CDR3 contains 14 residues. Germline-derived CDR1 and CDR2 are MGHDK and SYGVNS. CDR3 loop: CASSAGGRDYEQYF. In DNA, the CDR3 is TGTGCCAGCAGTGCAGGGGGCAGGGACTACGAGCAGTACTTC.

The chain combines TRBV10-3 with TRBJ1-3; a possible D gene is TRBD1 (6 bases). Between the trimmed V and J ends, which lost 2 bases and 6 bases, there was a span of 11 bases. The germline V gene has CDR1 ENHRY and CDR2 SYGVKD. The CDR3 loop spans 14 amino acids. This chain's CDR3 is CAISEGGSENTIYF. CDR3 DNA sequence: TGTGCCATCAGTGAGGGGGGCTCGGAAAACACCATATATTTT.